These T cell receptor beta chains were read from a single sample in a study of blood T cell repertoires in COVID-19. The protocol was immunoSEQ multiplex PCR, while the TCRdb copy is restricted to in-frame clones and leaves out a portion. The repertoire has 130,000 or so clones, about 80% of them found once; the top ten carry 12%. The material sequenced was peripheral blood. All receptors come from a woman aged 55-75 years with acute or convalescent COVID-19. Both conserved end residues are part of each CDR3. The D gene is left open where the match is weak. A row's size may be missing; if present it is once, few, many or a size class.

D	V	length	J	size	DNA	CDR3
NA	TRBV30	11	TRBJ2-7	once	TGTGCCTGGCTTACAGGTCACGAGCAGTACTTC	CAWLTGHEQYF
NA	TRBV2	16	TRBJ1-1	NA	TGTGCCAGCAGGAGGGGGAGTCCCACCCTAAACACTGAAGCTTTCTTT	CASRRGSPTLNTEAFF
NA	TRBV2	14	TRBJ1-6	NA	TGTGCCAGCAGAGCCGGGACATTTAATTCACCCCTCCACTTT	CASRAGTFNSPLHF
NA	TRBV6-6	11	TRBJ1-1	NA	TGTGCCAGCAGGGGGGAGGGGTTGGCTTTCTTT	CASRGEGLAFF
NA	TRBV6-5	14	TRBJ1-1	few	TGTGCCAGCAACCCCTTTAGCTCGAACACTGAAGCTTTCTTT	CASNPFSSNTEAFF
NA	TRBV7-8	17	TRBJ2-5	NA	TGTGCCAGCAGCTTAAATGAGGGGGGGATATACCAAGAGACCCAGTACTTC	CASSLNEGGIYQETQYF
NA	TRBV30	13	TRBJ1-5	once	TGTGCCTGGAATCCGGGGGAAAATCAGCCCCAGCATTTT	CAWNPGENQPQHF
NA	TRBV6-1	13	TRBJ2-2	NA	TGTGCCAGCAGTCCCCTCGACACCGGGGAGCTGTTTTTT	CASSPLDTGELFF
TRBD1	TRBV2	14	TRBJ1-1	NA	TGTGCCAGCAGTGGACAGGGACTGAACACTGAAGCTTTCTTT	CASSGQGLNTEAFF
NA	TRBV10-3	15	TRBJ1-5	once	TGTGCCATCAGTGCTTCGGTGGTGGGGGGGCAGCCCCAGCATTTT	CAISASVVGGQPQHF
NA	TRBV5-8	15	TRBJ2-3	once	TGTGCCAGCAGCTTAGCAGGGGTGAGGACAGATACGCAGTATTTT	CASSLAGVRTDTQYF
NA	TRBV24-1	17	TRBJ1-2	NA	TGTGCCACCAGTGATGGGCCCCCGGGATCGACTAACTATGGCTACACCTTC	CATSDGPPGSTNYGYTF
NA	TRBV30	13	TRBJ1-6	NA	TGTGCCTGGGACCGGGGGGTCAATTCACCCCTCCACTTT	CAWDRGVNSPLHF
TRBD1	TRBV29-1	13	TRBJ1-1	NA	TGCAGCGGAACAGGGGTCTCGAACACTGAAGCTTTCTTT	CSGTGVSNTEAFF
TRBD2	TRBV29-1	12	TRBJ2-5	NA	TGCAGCGTTTCGGGGGGGGAGGAGACCCAGTACTTC	CSVSGGEETQYF
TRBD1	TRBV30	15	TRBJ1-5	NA	TGTGCCTGGAGTGTACGTCAGACAGGGAATCAGCCCCAGCATTTT	CAWSVRQTGNQPQHF
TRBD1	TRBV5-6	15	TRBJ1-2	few	TGTGCCAGCAGCTTGGCCACGACAGGGAACTATGGCTACACCTTC	CASSLATTGNYGYTF
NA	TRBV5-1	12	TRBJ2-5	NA	TGCGCCAGCAGAGGGGCCGTGGAGACCCAGTACTTC	CASRGAVETQYF
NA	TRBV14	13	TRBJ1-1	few	TGTGCCAGCAGCCAAGATCGCTCTTCGGGGGCTTTCTTT	CASSQDRSSGAFF
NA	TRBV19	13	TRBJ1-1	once	TGTGCCAGTAGTATAGGAGGACAGTCTGAAGCTTTCTTT	CASSIGGQSEAFF
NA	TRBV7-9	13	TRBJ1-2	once	TGTGCCAGCAGCCAGGAACGGAACTATGGCTACACCTTC	CASSQERNYGYTF
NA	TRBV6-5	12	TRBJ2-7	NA	TGTGCCAGCAGCCCGGACTACTTAAAGCAGTACTTC	CASSPDYLKQYF
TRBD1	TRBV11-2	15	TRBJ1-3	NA	TGTGCCAGCAGCTTAGCCGGGACAGGGAGGGACACCATATATTTT	CASSLAGTGRDTIYF
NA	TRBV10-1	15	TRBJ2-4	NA	TGCGCCAGCACACCTCCCGGACACCTACAAAACATTCAGTACTTC	CASTPPGHLQNIQYF
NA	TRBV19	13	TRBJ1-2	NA	TGTGCCAGTACCCGCAGGGAAGTAGATGGCTACACCTTC	CASTRREVDGYTF
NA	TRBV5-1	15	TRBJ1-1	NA	TGCGCCAGCAGCTTGGGCGACGGGGTGAACACTGAAGCTTTCTTT	CASSLGDGVNTEAFF
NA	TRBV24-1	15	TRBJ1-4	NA	TGTGCCACCGCCACGGCATGGGGAGGTGCAGATCAACTGTTTTTT	CATATAWGGADQLFF
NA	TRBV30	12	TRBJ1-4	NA	TGTGCCTGGAGTTCACAGGGTGAAAAACTGTTTTTT	CAWSSQGEKLFF
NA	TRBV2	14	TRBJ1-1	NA	TGTGCCAGCAGTGCGCAGGGATCTGGCACTGAAGCTTTCTTT	CASSAQGSGTEAFF
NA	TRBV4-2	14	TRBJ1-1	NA	TGTGCCAGCAGCCAAGATGACAGTAAGTTTGAAGCTTTCTTT	CASSQDDSKFEAFF
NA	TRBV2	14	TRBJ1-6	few	TGTGCCAGCAGGAGAATAGGACAGAATTCACCCCTCCACTTT	CASRRIGQNSPLHF
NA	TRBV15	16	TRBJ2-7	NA	TGTGCCACCAGCAGAGATGATCAGGGAAGAAGAGGCGAGCAGTGCTTC	CATSRDDQGRRGEQCF
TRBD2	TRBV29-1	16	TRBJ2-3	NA	TGCAGCGTTGAAGGCGTAGCGGGGGCCTCCACAGATACGCAGTATTTT	CSVEGVAGASTDTQYF